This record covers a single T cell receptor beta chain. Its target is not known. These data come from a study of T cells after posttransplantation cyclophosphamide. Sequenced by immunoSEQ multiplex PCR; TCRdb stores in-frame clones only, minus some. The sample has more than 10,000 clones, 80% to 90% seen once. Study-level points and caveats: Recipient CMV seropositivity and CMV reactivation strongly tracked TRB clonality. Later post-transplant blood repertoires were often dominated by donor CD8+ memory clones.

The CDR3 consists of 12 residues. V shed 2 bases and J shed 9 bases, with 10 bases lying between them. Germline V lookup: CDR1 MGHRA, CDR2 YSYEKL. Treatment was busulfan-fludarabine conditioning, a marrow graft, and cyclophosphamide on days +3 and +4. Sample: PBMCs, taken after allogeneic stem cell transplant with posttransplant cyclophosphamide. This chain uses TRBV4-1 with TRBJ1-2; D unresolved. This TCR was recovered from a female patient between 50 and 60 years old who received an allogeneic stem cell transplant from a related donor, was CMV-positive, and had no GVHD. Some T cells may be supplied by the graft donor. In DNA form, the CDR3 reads TGCGCCAGCAGCCAATCCCAGGAACGCTACACCTTC. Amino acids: CASSQSQERYTF.